This T cell receptor (beta chain) derives from a study of regulatory T cells in long-lasting Graves disease (dated by TCRdb to the early 2020s). Study-wide context: Newly diagnosed Graves' disease patients had taken antithyroid drugs for less than 3 months. This study used TCR sequencing and RNA sequencing of peripheral blood to compare persistent Graves' disease patients against newly diagnosed Graves' disease patients. A total of about 35 samples underwent TCR sequencing, from about 13 patients with persistent Graves' disease and roughly 20 patients with newly diagnosed Graves' disease. The study took place in China and was registered as a clinical trial. What the study reported, not specific to this receptor: Only peripheral blood was studied, because thyroid tissue, the primary lesion, was inaccessible. Compared with newly diagnosed patients, patients with persistent Graves' disease had lower TCR Shannon entropy and fewer highly expanded clones, which suggests clonal expansion. The authors acknowledged the small sample size as a limitation that may reduce accuracy. Only the TCR beta chain was sequenced and analyzed. Preferential use of TRBV28, TRBJ1-2 and TRBJ2-5 was observed in persistent disease, whereas TRBV20-1 and TRBJ2-1 were favored in newly diagnosed disease. More public clonotypes were shared among persistent patients (under 3,000) than among newly diagnosed patients (966).

The time point label, read with the paper, signifies: newly diagnosed GD, antithyroid drugs for less than 3 months. For both TCR sequencing and RNA sequencing, RNA was extracted from PBMCs using TRIzol. The diagnosis of Graves' disease followed American Thyroid Association guidelines. Patients were recruited from an endocrinology department in Xi'an, China. From each patient, around 9.3 milliliters of peripheral blood was collected into an EDTA anticoagulant tube. Ficoll Paque Plus density gradient separation was used to isolate PBMCs, and no further T cell sorting was performed. An Agilent 2100 Bioanalyzer and agarose gel were used to check RNA quality, and a NanoDrop 2000 was used to measure RNA concentration. This clonotype has only a few counts. The clone's antigen remains unknown. No clone much larger than this one lies a single base away; base qualities are absent. The germline ends are 11 bases apart after V is trimmed by 0 bases and J by 0 bases. Via the germline V gene, CDR1 is MGHRA and CDR2 YSYEKL. Including cysteine and phenylalanine, the CDR3 has 16 amino acids. The only DNA kept is the CDR3, 48 bases in frame from the first base.

Libraries came from multiplex PCR. TCRdb shows the sequencer as Illumina HiSeq 4000. iRepertoire HTBI primers and Arm-PCR amplification of CDR3 regions were used to construct TCR beta libraries. Gel purification was performed on PCR products prior to sequencing. As for the original processing: A total of 60 to 80 TRBV and 14 TRBJ segments were identified across samples and were used for gene usage analysis of CDR3 amino acid clonotypes. Filtered high-quality paired reads were merged into contigs using COPE and FqMerger. BLAST was used to align contigs to IMGT TRBV, TRBD and TRBJ reference genes, with CDR3 defined following IMGT. Any clonotype with a frequency above 0.1% was counted as a highly expanded clone. Repertoire diversity was measured by Shannon entropy, and V-J evenness by the Gini coefficient. A clonotype was considered public if more than one individual shared it. The public reads were run again by TCRdb, first through fastp at Q25 and then through MiXCR, and only productive beta chains were kept. Rows are unified per CDR3 protein, each entry keeping the most common DNA and genes. These V and J calls rely on TCRdb rather than the paper's analysis. The sample contains approximately 310,000 distinct CDR3 sequences, about a sixth of them found a single time. Of the sample, less than 45% falls within the top ten clones.

The sequencing here drew on peripheral blood mononuclear cells (PBMCs), taken at new diagnosis, from a patient treated with antithyroid drugs. This TCR came from a female donor with Graves disease. The sequence links TRBV4-1 to TRBJ1-1; a tentative D call is TRBD1 (5 bases match). The DNA sequence is TGCGCCAGCAGCCAAGAGGGGGGGTTCATGAACACTGAAGCTTTCTTT. Its translation is CASSQEGGFMNTEAFF.